This T cell receptor beta chain was captured by sequencing in a study of T-cell memory formation after mild COVID-19. 5'RACE primed at constant segments yielded TCR alpha and TCR beta cDNA libraries bearing sample barcodes and UMIs. TCRdb re-called the 5' RACE reads with MiXCR, one entry per CDR3 protein. This table holds about 200,000 distinct CDR3 sequences, over 9.5% found once. Findings and caveats of the study: Mainly in CM and EM were contracting CD4+ clones; CD8+ were in EMRA. From day 15 to 85, contracting clones were balanced between CD4 and CD8, whereas later expanders leaned toward CD4+.

This clonotype was seen a handful of times. Antigen: not known. A read error may account for a junction end that differs from germline. The CDR3 is 11 amino acids. CDR1 is SNHLY, CDR2 FYNNEI, per germline. Sequencing used PBMCs or a T cell subset sorted from them (not recorded which). This clonotype was obtained from a man between 18 and 35 years old who had mild COVID-19 (a few samples of this study predate the infection). Cell type and time point are not known. The J gene is TRBJ2-1, the V gene TRBV2; D gene ambiguous. The CDR3: CASSEVGPPVF. In DNA, the CDR3 is TGTGCCAGCAGTGAAGTGGGTCCACCGGTCTTC.